This section outlines one T cell receptor beta chain sequence together with its context. The antigen is not known. The data are from a study of T cell responses to AZD1222 COVID-19 vaccine. The study, taken as a whole, reports: Mostly white British, mostly female donors; authors suggested clonal diversity may be underestimated. Targets within unmutated variant regions were reportedly found for nearly half of spike-specific TCRs. Spike-spanning, vaccine-associated CD4 TCRs were dominant at 160-218 and 743-854.

V was pared by 2 bases and J by 8 bases, with 18 bases between. CDR1 is SGHTA, CDR2 FQGTGA, per germline. The CDR3 is 15 residues long. Produced via immunoSEQ multiplex PCR; TCRdb's table is partial and in-frame only. The sample lists about 140,000 clones; more than 85% were seen once. Sequencing used peripheral blood, obtained on day 0 of MenACWY control vaccination. The sequence was collected from an adult in good health. V gene TRBV7-3 combines with J gene TRBJ1-2; TRBD1 is a possible D gene (6 bases). The CDR3 sequence is CASSLLGGRADGYTF. The CDR3 DNA reads as TGTGCCAGCAGCTTATTGGGGGGCAGGGCCGACGGCTACACCTTC.